These T cell receptor beta chains were read from a single sample in a study of cytomegalovirus exposure and HLA in healthy donors. Here immunoSEQ multiplex PCR was the method, and the copy in TCRdb shows in-frame clones only, minus some. The sample yields 75,000 to 95,000 clones, around 69% seen once. The specimen sequenced was PBMCs. These TCRs come from a man in his thirties or forties in good health and CMV-seronegative. The CDR3 runs from the conserved cysteine through the conserved F or W. A D gene is named only where the DNA matches it firmly. A clone size is listed for some rows: how often the clone was seen (once, few, many), or a class if it is expanded.

TRBJ2-7 | - | - | TRBV9 | CASSAGPSYEQYF | TGTGCCAGCTCGGCAGGTCCCTCCTACGAGCAGTACTTC
TRBJ2-1 | - | TRBD2 | TRBV5-6 | CASSTSGRGVF | TGTGCCAGCTCGACTAGCGGGAGGGGGGTCTTC
TRBJ2-7 | - | - | TRBV10-3 | CAITRGPLFEQYF | TGTGCCATCACCAGGGGACCTCTATTCGAGCAGTACTTC
TRBJ1-1 | few | - | TRBV5-1 | CASSWTKWVITEAFF | TGCGCCAGCAGCTGGACAAAATGGGTGATCACTGAAGCTTTCTTT
TRBJ2-7 | few | TRBD2 | TRBV4-1 | CASSQITGGSSYEQYF | TGCGCCAGCAGCCAAATTACCGGGGGGAGCTCCTACGAGCAGTACTTC
TRBJ2-4 | - | - | TRBV4-2 | CASSQVLVAKNIQYF | TGTGCCAGCAGCCAAGTTTTAGTAGCCAAAAACATTCAGTACTTC
TRBJ1-1 | - | - | TRBV5-1 | CASSLEARGGYTEAFF | TGCGCCAGCAGCTTGGAGGCCAGGGGTGGATACACTGAAGCTTTCTTT
TRBJ2-1 | few | TRBD2 | TRBV9 | CASSVREAEYNEQFF | TGTGCCAGCAGCGTTCGGGAGGCCGAATACAATGAGCAGTTCTTC
TRBJ2-3 | - | TRBD2 | TRBV5-1 | CASSLAIAGESDTQYF | TGCGCCAGCAGCTTGGCCATAGCGGGAGAGTCAGATACGCAGTATTTT
TRBJ1-2 | - | TRBD1 | TRBV7-9 | CASSPRDRDALLYGYTF | TGTGCCAGCAGCCCCCGGGACAGGGACGCCCTTCTCTATGGCTACACCTTC